This T cell receptor beta chain was captured in a study of blood T cell repertoires in COVID-19. At the level of the study: Sources were T cells, B-cell-depleted T cells, or PBMCs; the material itself was cDNA or gDNA.

The CDR3 runs 14 residues. Germline-derived CDR1 and CDR2 are SNHLY and FYNNEI. Trimming at V came to 7 bases and at J to 4 bases, leaving 6 bases not matched to a gene. In the original processing: How many nucleated cells were present was estimated from reference gene primer amplification. Measured with immunoSEQ multiplex PCR; TCRdb has only the in-frame clones, and not every one. From that table come the V and J calls and clone size; the DNA was used to work out D and trimming. The sample holds about 160,000 clones, roughly 90% seen once. This chain connects TRBV2 to TRBJ2-2; 7 bases are a match to TRBD2. Sequences were obtained from PBMCs or T cells enriched from blood (not recorded which). This sequence originates from a woman between 45 and 60 years old who had recovered from COVID-19. This CDR3 is CASTLAGSTGELFF. The CDR3 coding sequence is TGTGCCAGCACCTTAGCGGGTAGCACCGGGGAGCTGTTTTTT.